This passage covers 18 T cell receptor beta chains from one sample sequenced in a study of blood T cell repertoires in COVID-19. Profiled with immunoSEQ multiplex PCR; TCRdb holds only in-frame clones, not every one. The data show 200,000 or so clones, with approximately 80% seen just once and roughly a tenth held by the top ten. Sequencing used peripheral blood. Source of these receptors: a woman of 80 years or more with acute or convalescent COVID-19.

The gene calls are TRBV15 and TRBJ2-2, with 7 bases identical to TRBD1. Germline V gives CDR1 LNHNV, CDR2 YYDKDF (reference sequence). This CDR3 has 15 amino acids. Trimming at V came to 5 bases and at J to 2 bases, leaving 5 bases not matched to a gene. The DNA for the CDR3 is TGTGCCACCAGCGAGGGGGCGAGCAACACCGGGGAGCTGTTTTTT. Encoded protein: CATSEGASNTGELFF.

The chain links TRBV18 to TRBJ1-2, with D perhaps TRBD1 (6 bases). V was pared by 3 bases and J by 4 bases, with 18 bases between. In germline, CDR1 is KGHSH, CDR2 LQKENI. CDR3 length: 16 amino acids. CDR3: CASSPGQAGRVYGYTF. CDR3 DNA sequence: TGTGCCAGCTCACCGGGACAAGCCGGAAGAGTCTATGGCTACACCTTC. The whole variable domain, remainder taken from reference TRBV18 and TRBJ1-2, is NAGVMQNPRHLVRRRGQEARLRCSPMKGHSHVYWYRQLPEEGLKFMVYLQKENIIDESGMPKERFSAEFPKEGPSILRIQQVVRGDSAAYFCASSPGQAGRVYGYTFGSGTRLTVV.

The table lists this clone with a count of one. The chain combines TRBV11-3 with TRBJ2-3, with D unresolved. The V gene lost 0 bases and the J gene lost 6 bases, with 7 bases spanning the gap. CDR3 size: 13 residues. Germline V lookup: CDR1 SGHNT, CDR2 YENEEA. The DNA for the CDR3 is TGTGCCAGCAGCTTAGATGAACAGGATACGCAGTATTTT. Translating gives CASSLDEQDTQYF.

The rearrangement uses TRBV9 and TRBJ2-5; possible D gene TRBD1, 6 bases. Germline CDR1 reads SGDLS; CDR2 reads YYNGEE. The CDR3 contains 14 residues. Trimming removed 4 bases from V and 5 bases from J, with 15 bases in between. The CDR3 loop is CASSRGIGRETQYF. As DNA, the CDR3 is TGTGCCAGCAGCAGGGGGATCGGTCGGGAGACCCAGTACTTC.

The V call is TRBV29-1, the J call TRBJ2-3, with 8 bases matching TRBD1. Germline V gene sequence: CDR1 SQVTM, CDR2 ANQGSEA. The CDR3 runs to 13 residues. J lost 8 bases, V lost 0 bases, and 4 bases had no gene match. The CDR3: CSVEEPTGGTQYF. The CDR3 DNA reads TGCAGCGTTGAAGAGCCTACAGGGGGTACGCAGTATTTT.

The rearrangement uses TRBV30 and TRBJ2-7; no reliable D call. Germline V lookup: CDR1 GTSNPN, CDR2 SVGIG (reference sequence). Trimming left V 2 bases short and J 6 bases short, with 14 bases between. This CDR3 comprises 13 residues. CDR3 nucleotides: TGTGCCTGGAGTCCATCGAATCCGGGCGAGCAGTACTTC. Its translation is CAWSPSNPGEQYF.

This clone was observed a single time. This chain's CDR3 is CASGKGDNEQFF. CDR3 sequence (DNA): TGTGCCAGCGGGAAGGGAGACAATGAGCAGTTCTTC. The genes are TRBV11-3 and TRBJ2-1, with TRBD2 as a possible D gene (5 bases). This CDR3 comprises 12 residues. V was trimmed by 8 bases and J by 5 bases, leaving 10 bases between them. Per germline, CDR1 SGHNT and CDR2 YENEEA.

The chain carries TRBV5-1 and TRBJ2-7; the match to TRBD1 covers 8 bases. This CDR3 has 14 amino acids. Germline-derived CDR1 and CDR2 are SGHRS and YFSETQ. After removal of 1 base from V and 7 bases from J, the junction contained 7 bases not matched to a gene. CDR3 region: CASSLSGQGVEQYF. The CDR3 bases are TGCGCCAGCAGCTTGTCAGGACAGGGTGTGGAGCAGTACTTC.

This sequence joins TRBV6-6 and TRBJ2-7; 8 bases are a match to TRBD1. The CDR3 has 13 residues. Germline CDR1 MNHNY, CDR2 SVGAGI (reference sequence). V was clipped by 4 bases and J by 6 bases; unmatched bases: 5. The CDR3 loop is CASSSFGTGEQYF. CDR3 nucleotides: TGTGCCAGCAGTTCCTTCGGGACAGGCGAGCAGTACTTC.

This clone was detected once. This chain links TRBV6-2 or TRBV6-3 with TRBJ2-1, with 9 bases that match TRBD2. J was trimmed by 7 bases and V by 3 bases; bases with no gene match: 10. CDR1 is MNHEY, CDR2 SVGEGT, per germline. The CDR3 spans 16 residues. The CDR3 sequence: CASSYSGGGARNEQFF. The CDR3 DNA follows: TGTGCCAGCAGTTATTCTGGCGGGGGGGCGCGGAATGAGCAGTTCTTC.

This sequence joins TRBV29-1 and TRBJ1-1; TRBD1 aligns across 9 bases. After removal of 6 bases from V and 5 bases from J, the junction contained 4 bases not matched to a gene. The CDR3 covers 12 residues. Germline CDR1 and CDR2: SQVTM and ANQGSEA. In nucleotides, the CDR3 is TGCAGCGTCGGACAGGGGTTGACTGAAGCTTTCTTT. Its translation: CSVGQGLTEAFF.

The V call is TRBV30, the J call TRBJ2-7; the match to TRBD1 covers 9 bases. There are 16 residues in the CDR3. Trimming cost V 7 bases and J 2 bases; bases outside gene matches: 15. The V gene's germline CDR1 is GTSNPN and CDR2 SVGIG (reference sequence). In nucleotides, the CDR3 is TGTGCCTCAGGACAGGGGAGAGATAGGCCTACCTACGAGCAGTACTTC. This translates into CASGQGRDRPTYEQYF.

The chain combines TRBV7-2 with TRBJ2-7; 10 bases line up with TRBD1. In germline, CDR1 is SGHTA, CDR2 FQGNSA. The V segment lost 5 bases and the J segment 5 bases; nucleotides outside the gene matches: 9. The CDR3 is made up of 15 amino acids. The CDR3 coding sequence is TGTGCCAGCAGCGCGGGTTGGGACAGGGGACACGAGCAGTACTTC. Its translation is CASSAGWDRGHEQYF. The complete variable domain, with remaining parts taken from reference TRBV7-2 and TRBJ2-7, reads GAGVSQSPSNKVTEKGKDVELRCDPISGHTALYWYRQSLGQGLEFLIYFQGNSAPDKSGLPSDRFSAERTGGSVSTLTIQRTQQEDSAVYLCASSAGWDRGHEQYFGPGTRLTVT.

The genes are TRBV19 and TRBJ2-1, with 7 bases fitting TRBD2. Germline assignment: CDR1 LNHDA and CDR2 SQIVND (reference sequence). Losses at the gene ends were 3 bases for V and 4 bases for J; bases not matched to a gene: 6. This CDR3 is 15 amino acids long. CDR3 amino acids: CASSIGGGGYNEQFF. The CDR3 region has the DNA TGTGCCAGTAGTATCGGCGGGGGAGGGTACAATGAGCAGTTCTTC.

The chain has TRBV19 and TRBJ2-3; TRBD2 matches 7 bases. The trim removed 1 base at V and 6 bases at J, leaving 4 bases unmatched. Per the germline V gene, CDR1 is LNHDA and CDR2 is SQIVND (reference sequence). The CDR3 runs to 14 residues. CDR3 DNA: TGTGCCAGTAGTATAGCGGGAGGTTCCGATACGCAGTATTTT. Protein: CASSIAGGSDTQYF.

V and J are TRBV6-5 and TRBJ2-5; 11 nucleotides agree with TRBD2. This CDR3 has 15 residues. Germline V gene lookup returns CDR1 MNHEY and CDR2 SVGAGI. The ends lost 6 bases at V and 7 bases at J; junction bases unmatched: 10. CDR3 DNA sequence: TGTGCCAGCAGACGAGGACTAGCGGGCGGCGGGACCCAGTACTTC. This codes for CASRRGLAGGGTQYF.

The chain has TRBV30 and TRBJ1-2; D unclear. Germline V gene lookup returns CDR1 GTSNPN and CDR2 SVGIG (reference sequence). The CDR3 consists of 11 residues. V lost 4 bases and J lost 4, with 7 bases in between. The CDR3 is CAWTSSYGYTF. The CDR3, as DNA: TGTGCCTGGACGTCCAGCTATGGCTACACCTTC.

CDR3 in DNA: TGCGCCAGCAGTACTAGCGGGGGTAACATTCAGTACTTC. It codes for CASSTSGGNIQYF. The rearrangement links TRBV4-3 to TRBJ2-4; TRBD2 agrees at 11 bases. Germline V gene sequence: CDR1 LGHNA, CDR2 YSLEER. V was clipped by 6 bases and J by 7 bases; unmatched bases: 2. The CDR3 has 13 residues.